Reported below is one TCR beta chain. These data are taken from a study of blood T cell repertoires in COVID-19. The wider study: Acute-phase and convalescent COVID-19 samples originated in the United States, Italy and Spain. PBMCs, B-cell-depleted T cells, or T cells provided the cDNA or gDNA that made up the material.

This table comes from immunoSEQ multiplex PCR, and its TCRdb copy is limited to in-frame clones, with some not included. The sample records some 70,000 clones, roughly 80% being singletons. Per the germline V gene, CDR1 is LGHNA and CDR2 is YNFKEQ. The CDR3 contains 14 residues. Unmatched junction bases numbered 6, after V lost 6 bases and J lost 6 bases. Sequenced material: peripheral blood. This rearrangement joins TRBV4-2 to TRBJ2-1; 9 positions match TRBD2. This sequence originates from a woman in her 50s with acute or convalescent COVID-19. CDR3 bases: TGTGCCAGCAGTCGGCGGGAGGGACGCAATGAGCAGTTCTTC. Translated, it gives CASSRREGRNEQFF.